This T cell receptor (beta chain) derives from a study of CD8 T cells in Susac syndrome. The CDR3 loop spans 12 amino acids. Germline CDR1 and CDR2: DFQATT and SNEGSKA (reference sequence). Trimming took off 0 bases at V and 8 bases at J, with 8 bases between the two ends. With random hexamers, about 0.45 to 1 ug RNA was reverse transcribed. Amplification of TCR beta CDR3 was carried out by immunoSEQ multiplex PCR, which covered 54 Vbeta and 13 Jbeta segments. MiXCR was run by TCRdb on the immunoSEQ multiplex PCR reads, yielding one entry per CDR3 protein. This table holds more than 200,000 distinct CDR3 sequences, around 93% found once.

This clonotype was sampled from a human donor with Susac syndrome. The chain has TRBV20-1 and TRBJ2-1; no clear D. What was sequenced was CD4+ T cells from PBMCs. The CDR3 coding sequence is TGCAGTGCTAGAGATCCCGTAGATGAGCAGTTCTTC. This sequence encodes CSARDPVDEQFF.